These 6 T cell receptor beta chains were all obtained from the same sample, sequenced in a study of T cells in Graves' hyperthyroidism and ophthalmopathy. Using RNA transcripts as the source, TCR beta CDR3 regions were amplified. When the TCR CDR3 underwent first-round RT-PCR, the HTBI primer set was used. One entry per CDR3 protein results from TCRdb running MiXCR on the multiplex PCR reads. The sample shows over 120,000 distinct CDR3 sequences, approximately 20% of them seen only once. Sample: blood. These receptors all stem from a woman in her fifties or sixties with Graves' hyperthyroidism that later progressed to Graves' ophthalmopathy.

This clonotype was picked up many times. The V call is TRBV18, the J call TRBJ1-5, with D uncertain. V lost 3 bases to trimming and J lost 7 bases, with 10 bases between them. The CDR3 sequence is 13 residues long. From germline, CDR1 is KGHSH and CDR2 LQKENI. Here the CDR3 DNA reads TGTGCCAGCTCACCGAAGGGAGGACAGCCCCAGCATTTT. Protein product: CASSPKGGQPQHF.

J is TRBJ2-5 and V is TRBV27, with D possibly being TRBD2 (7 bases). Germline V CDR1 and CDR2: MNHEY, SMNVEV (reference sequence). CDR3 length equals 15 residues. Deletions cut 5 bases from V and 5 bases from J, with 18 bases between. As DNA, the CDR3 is TGTGCCAGCAGTCCCTGGCCGACGGGGGGCGAGACCCAGTACTTC. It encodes CASSPWPTGGETQYF.

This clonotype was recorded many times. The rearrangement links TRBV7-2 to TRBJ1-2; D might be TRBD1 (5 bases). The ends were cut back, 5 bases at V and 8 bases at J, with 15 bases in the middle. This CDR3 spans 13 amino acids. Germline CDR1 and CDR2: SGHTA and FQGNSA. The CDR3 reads CASSPRWGRGYTF. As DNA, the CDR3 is TGTGCCAGCAGCCCTCGTTGGGGACGAGGCTACACCTTC.

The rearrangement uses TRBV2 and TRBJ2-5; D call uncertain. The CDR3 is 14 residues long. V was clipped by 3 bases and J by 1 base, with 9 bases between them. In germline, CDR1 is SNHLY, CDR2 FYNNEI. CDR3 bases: TGTGCCAGCAGTGATGGCAGGTTCCAAGAGACCCAGTACTTC. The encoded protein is CASSDGRFQETQYF. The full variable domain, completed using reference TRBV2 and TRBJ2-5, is EPEVTQTPSHQVTQMGQEVILRCVPISNHLYFYWYRQILGQKVEFLVSFYNNEISEKSEIFDDQFSVERPDGSNFTLKIRSTKLEDSAMYFCASSDGRFQETQYFGPGTRLLVL.

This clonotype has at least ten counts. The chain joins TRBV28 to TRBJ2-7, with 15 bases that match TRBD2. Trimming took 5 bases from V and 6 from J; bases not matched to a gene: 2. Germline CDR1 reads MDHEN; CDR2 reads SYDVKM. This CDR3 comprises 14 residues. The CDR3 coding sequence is TGTGCCAGCAGTATGGGACTAGCGGGAGGCGAGCAGTACTTC. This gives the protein CASSMGLAGGEQYF.

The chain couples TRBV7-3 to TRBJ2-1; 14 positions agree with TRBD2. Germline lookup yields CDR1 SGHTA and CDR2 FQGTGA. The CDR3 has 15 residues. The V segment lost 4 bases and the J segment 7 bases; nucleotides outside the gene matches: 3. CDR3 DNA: TGTGCCAGCAGCTGGGGACTAGCGGGGGTAAATGAGCAGTTCTTC. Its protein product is CASSWGLAGVNEQFF.